One sample yielded the 21 T cell receptor beta chains listed below, sequenced in a study of blood T cell repertoires in COVID-19. TCRdb keeps only in-frame clones here, not all; method: immunoSEQ multiplex PCR. The sample holds around 150,000 clones, about 88% seen once. Input material: peripheral blood. The receptors originated from a human donor with COVID-19, enrolled during active disease. The donor label of this sample is uncertain.

V is TRBV7-9 and J is TRBJ2-3; 8 positions match TRBD2. The CDR3 has 17 amino acids. The V and J ends lost 5 bases and 0 bases, in that order; junction bases with no gene match: 10. CDR1 and CDR2 (germline): SEHNR, FQNEAQ (reference sequence). The CDR3 protein is CASSGRAGGSSTDTQYF. In nucleotides, the CDR3 is TGTGCCAGCAGCGGGCGGGCGGGGGGCTCTAGCACAGATACGCAGTATTTT. The variable domain in full, with the rest retrieved from reference TRBV7-9 and TRBJ2-3, is DTGVSQNPRHKITKRGQNVTFRCDPISEHNRLYWYRQTLGQGPEFLTYFQNEAQLEKSRLLSDRFSAERPKGSFSTLEIQRTEQGDSAMYLCASSGRAGGSSTDTQYFGPGTRLTVL.

On this clone itself: The sample carries other DNA sequences with the same CDR3. This rearrangement joins TRBV12-3 or TRBV12-4 to TRBJ1-2; 7 bases are shared with TRBD1. Unmatched junction bases numbered 1, after V lost 4 bases and J lost 8 bases. The length of the CDR3 is 11 residues. The CDR3 coding sequence is TGTGCCAGCAGTTACAGGGGCGGCTACACCTTC. It encodes CASSYRGGYTF.

This chain connects TRBV19 to TRBJ1-5; tentative D call: TRBD1 (6 bases). Germline CDR1 LNHDA, CDR2 SQIVND (reference sequence). This CDR3 contains 15 residues. The V end lost 5 bases, the J end lost 5 bases, and 16 bases lay between the germline ends. The CDR3 reads CASSFGTLLYQPQHF. The CDR3 DNA reads as TGTGCCAGTAGTTTTGGGACATTATTATATCAGCCCCAGCATTTT.

CDR3 in DNA: TGCGCCAGCAGCCAAGGTTCCGGGACAGGGGGCGATCAGCCCCAGCATTTT. Translated: CASSQGSGTGGDQPQHF. The rearrangement uses TRBV4-1 and TRBJ1-5, with TRBD1 identical over 12 bases. Trimming cost V 1 base and J 5 bases; bases outside gene matches: 6. Germline CDR1 and CDR2: MGHRA and YSYEKL. The CDR3 contains 17 residues.

CDR3: CASTLQGSDSPLHF. CDR3 DNA sequence: TGTGCCAGCACTCTACAGGGTTCGGATTCACCCCTCCACTTT. This chain uses TRBV2 with TRBJ1-6; the D gene is possibly TRBD1 (6 bases). Germline V gene data show CDR1 as SNHLY and CDR2 as FYNNEI. V was cut by 7 bases and J by 8 bases, with 15 bases left in between. The CDR3 extends over 14 amino acids. The full variable domain, rest sourced from reference TRBV2 and TRBJ1-6, is EPEVTQTPSHQVTQMGQEVILRCVPISNHLYFYWYRQILGQKVEFLVSFYNNEISEKSEIFDDQFSVERPDGSNFTLKIRSTKLEDSAMYFCASTLQGSDSPLHFGNGTRLTVT.

V is TRBV9 and J is TRBJ1-5; possibly TRBD1 for D (6 bases). Trimming took 3 bases from V and 6 from J, leaving 13 bases between them. Per germline, CDR1 SGDLS and CDR2 YYNGEE. This CDR3 region has 14 residues. The CDR3 DNA reads TGTGCCAGCAGCGCCTTGGACAGTAGTCAGCCCCAGCATTTT. This codes for CASSALDSSQPQHF.

A single count supports this clone. The chain carries TRBV10-1 and TRBJ2-2, with 7 bases fitting TRBD1. The CDR3 covers 15 residues. Germline assignment: CDR1 WNHNN and CDR2 SYGVQD (reference sequence). With V trimmed by 6 bases and J by 5 bases, 9 bases remained unmatched. The CDR3 protein is CASRDGTDITGELFF. DNA of the CDR3: TGCGCCAGCAGAGATGGGACAGATATTACCGGGGAGCTGTTTTTT.

This chain links TRBV6-5 with TRBJ1-3; 8 nucleotides line up with TRBD1. The CDR3 spans 15 residues. Trimming at V came to 3 bases and at J to 4 bases, leaving 5 bases not matched to a gene. Germline lookup yields CDR1 MNHEY and CDR2 SVGAGI. CDR3 bases: TGTGCCAGCAGTTATACGGCAGGGGGCGGAAACACCATATATTTT. Translated, it gives CASSYTAGGGNTIYF.

The chain employs TRBV7-6 and TRBJ2-5; D gene uncertain. V dropped 7 bases and J dropped 5 bases, with 20 bases sitting between them. The CDR3 runs to 15 residues. Looked up from germline, CDR1 is SGHVS and CDR2 is FNYEAQ. The CDR3: CASNLEPDSSETQYF. CDR3 nucleotides: TGTGCCAGCAACTTGGAACCAGACTCATCGGAGACCCAGTACTTC.

The rearrangement links TRBV5-1 to TRBJ2-7; D perhaps matches TRBD1 (5 bases). This CDR3 contains 13 residues. Per germline, CDR1 SGHRS and CDR2 YFSETQ. V lost 5 bases, J lost 0 bases, and 9 bases lay in between. CDR3 DNA: TGCGCCAGCAGGGACACGTACTCCTACGAGCAGTACTTC. Translating gives CASRDTYSYEQYF.

The chain uses TRBV6-6 and TRBJ1-1; D perhaps matches TRBD1 (5 bases). V shed 0 bases and J shed 8 bases, with 13 bases lying between them. Per germline, CDR1 MNHNY and CDR2 SVGAGI (reference sequence). The CDR3 has 14 residues. CDR3 in amino acids: CASSYSMDKGEAFF. Here the CDR3 DNA reads TGTGCCAGCAGTTACTCGATGGACAAGGGAGAAGCTTTCTTT.

The rearrangement joins TRBV11-2 to TRBJ2-7, with TRBD1 as a possible D gene (6 bases). Trimming took off 9 bases at V and 4 bases at J, with 13 bases between the two ends. This CDR3 is 12 amino acids long. Germline assignment: CDR1 SGHAT and CDR2 FQNNGV. The CDR3 sequence is CASGGRPYEQYF. The DNA for the CDR3 is TGTGCCAGTGGGGGCAGGCCATACGAGCAGTACTTC.

In this sample, this clone turned up once. The V call is TRBV7-9, the J call TRBJ2-5, with D possibly being TRBD1 (6 bases). This CDR3 spans 15 amino acids. The germline V gene encodes CDR1 SEHNR and CDR2 FQNEAQ (reference sequence). V lost 5 bases and J 1 base, leaving 14 bases between the germline ends. Written as DNA, the CDR3 is TGTGCCAGCAGCAGCCTCGACAGGAGCCAAGAGACCCAGTACTTC. Protein: CASSSLDRSQETQYF.

J is TRBJ2-1 and V is TRBV9; TRBD2 aligns across 11 bases. The J segment lost 4 bases and the V segment lost 4 bases, leaving 10 bases of the junction unmatched. CDR1 and CDR2 from the germline V gene are SGDLS and YYNGEE. CDR3 length equals 17 residues. This CDR3 is CASSPRPTSGGYNEQFF. The DNA of the CDR3 is TGTGCCAGCAGCCCCCGCCCCACTAGCGGGGGATACAATGAGCAGTTCTTC.

The chain has TRBV30 and TRBJ1-3; 8 bases are shared with TRBD1. Germline V CDR1 and CDR2: GTSNPN, SVGIG (reference sequence). CDR3 length: 14 residues. The ends lost 2 bases at V and 7 bases at J; junction bases unmatched: 7. CDR3 loop: CAWSPEDRANTIYF. The CDR3 DNA sequence: TGTGCCTGGAGTCCCGAGGACAGGGCCAACACCATATATTTT.

The rearrangement uses TRBV29-1 and TRBJ1-1; D is unclear. Looked up from germline, CDR1 is SQVTM and CDR2 is ANQGSEA. V was shortened by 5 bases and J by 4 bases, with 14 bases between the two germline ends. The CDR3 spans 13 residues. The CDR3 coding sequence is TGCAGCGTTCAGGAGGTCCCGGGCACTGAAGCTTTCTTT. Translated, it gives CSVQEVPGTEAFF.

The V call is TRBV7-3, the J call TRBJ2-3; 8 bases match TRBD2. Germline V lookup: CDR1 SGHTA, CDR2 FQGTGA. The CDR3 spans 16 residues. With V trimmed by 4 bases and J by 2 bases, 8 bases remained unmatched. The CDR3, as DNA: TGTGCCAGCAGCTCAGCCGGCGGGGGGTACACAGATACGCAGTATTTT. This sequence encodes CASSSAGGGYTDTQYF. The whole variable domain, remainder taken from reference TRBV7-3 and TRBJ2-3, is GAGVSQTPSNKVTEKGKYVELRCDPISGHTALYWYRQSLGQGPEFLIYFQGTGAADDSGLPNDRFFAVRPEGSVSTLKIQRTERGDSAVYLCASSSAGGGYTDTQYFGPGTRLTVL.

The chain links TRBV5-4 to TRBJ1-2, with D tentatively TRBD1 (5 bases). The CDR3 consists of 13 residues. Germline CDR1 is SGHNT and CDR2 is YYREEE (reference sequence). V was trimmed by 5 bases and J by 4 bases, leaving 12 bases between them. The CDR3 DNA reads as TGTGCCAGCAGGTCTAAGGACACCTATGGCTACACCTTC. It translates to CASRSKDTYGYTF.

The V gene is TRBV19, the J gene TRBJ2-3, with 9 nucleotides matching TRBD2. The CDR3 is made up of 18 amino acids. The J segment lost 1 base and the V segment lost 5 bases, leaving 13 bases of the junction unmatched. Germline V lookup: CDR1 LNHDA, CDR2 SQIVND (reference sequence). The CDR3 loop reads CASSQLSPGLAGTDTQYF. CDR3 coding DNA: TGTGCCAGTAGTCAACTTTCACCGGGACTAGCAGGCACAGATACGCAGTATTTT.

The rearrangement links TRBV19 to TRBJ2-7; 8 bases match TRBD1. This CDR3 is 14 amino acids long. CDR1 and CDR2 from the germline V gene are LNHDA and SQIVND (reference sequence). Trimming removed 6 bases from V and 2 bases from J; junction bases left unmatched: 6. The CDR3 reads CASRSRQGTYEQYF. The DNA for the CDR3 is TGTGCCAGTAGGTCGAGACAGGGGACCTACGAGCAGTACTTC.

A remark on this clone: Compared with germline, one end of the junction differs, possibly owing to a read error. This sequence joins TRBV3-1 (or the pseudogene TRBV3-2) and TRBJ1-6; D is possibly TRBD1 (5 bases). CDR1 and CDR2 from the germline V gene are LGHDT and YNNKEL (reference sequence). The CDR3 consists of 16 residues. CDR3 sequence (DNA): TGTGCCAGCAGCCAAGCTTGGGGGGGGATTAATTCGCCCCTCCACTTT. Protein product: CASSQAWGGINSPLHF.